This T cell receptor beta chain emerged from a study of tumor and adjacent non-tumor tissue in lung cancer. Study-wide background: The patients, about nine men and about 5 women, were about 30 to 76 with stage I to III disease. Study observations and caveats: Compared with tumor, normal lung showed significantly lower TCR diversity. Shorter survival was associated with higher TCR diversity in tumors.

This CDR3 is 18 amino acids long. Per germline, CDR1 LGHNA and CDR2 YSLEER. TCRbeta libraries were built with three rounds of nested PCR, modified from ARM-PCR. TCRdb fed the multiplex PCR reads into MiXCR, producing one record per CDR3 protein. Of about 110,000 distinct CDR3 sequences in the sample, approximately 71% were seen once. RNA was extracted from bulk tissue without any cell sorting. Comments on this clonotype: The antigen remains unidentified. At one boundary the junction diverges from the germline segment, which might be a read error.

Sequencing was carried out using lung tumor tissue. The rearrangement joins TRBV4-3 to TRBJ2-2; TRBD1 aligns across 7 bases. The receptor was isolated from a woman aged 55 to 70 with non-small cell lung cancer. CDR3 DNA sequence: TGCACCAGCAGCCAAGAGGAAGGGACAGCCTCTAATACCGGGGAGCTGTTTTTT. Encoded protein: CTSSQEEGTASNTGELFF.